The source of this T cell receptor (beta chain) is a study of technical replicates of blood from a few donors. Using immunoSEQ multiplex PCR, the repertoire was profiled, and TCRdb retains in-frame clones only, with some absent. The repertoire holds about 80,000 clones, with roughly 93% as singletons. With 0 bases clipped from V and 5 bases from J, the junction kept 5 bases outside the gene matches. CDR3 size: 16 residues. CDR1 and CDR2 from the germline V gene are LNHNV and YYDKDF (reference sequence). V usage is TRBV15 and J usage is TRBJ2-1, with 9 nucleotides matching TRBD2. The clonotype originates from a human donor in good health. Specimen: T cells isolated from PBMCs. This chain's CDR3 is CATSRDVASGDNEQFF. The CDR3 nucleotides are TGTGCCACCAGCAGAGATGTGGCTAGCGGGGACAATGAGCAGTTCTTC.